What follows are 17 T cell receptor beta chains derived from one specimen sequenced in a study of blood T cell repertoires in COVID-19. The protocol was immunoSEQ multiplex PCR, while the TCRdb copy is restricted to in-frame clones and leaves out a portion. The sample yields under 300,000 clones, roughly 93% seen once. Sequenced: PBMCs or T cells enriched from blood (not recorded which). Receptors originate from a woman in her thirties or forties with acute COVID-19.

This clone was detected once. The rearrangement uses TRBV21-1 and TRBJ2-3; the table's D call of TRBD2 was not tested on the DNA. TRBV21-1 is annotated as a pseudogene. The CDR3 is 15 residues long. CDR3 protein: CASSSGRCFEDTQYF. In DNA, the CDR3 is TGTGCCAGCTCCTCAGGGAGGTGCTTCGAGGATACGCAGTATTTT.

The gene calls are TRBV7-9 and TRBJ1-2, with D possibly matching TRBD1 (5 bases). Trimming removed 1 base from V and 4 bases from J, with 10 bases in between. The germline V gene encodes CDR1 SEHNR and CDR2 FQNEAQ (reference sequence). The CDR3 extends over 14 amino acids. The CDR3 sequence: CASSLVDRTYGYTF. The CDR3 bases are TGTGCCAGCAGCTTAGTAGACAGAACCTATGGCTACACCTTC.

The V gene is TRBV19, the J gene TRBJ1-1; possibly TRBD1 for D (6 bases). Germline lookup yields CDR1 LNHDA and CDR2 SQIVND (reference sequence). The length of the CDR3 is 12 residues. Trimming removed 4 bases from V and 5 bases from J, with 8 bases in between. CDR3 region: CASSTGETEAFF. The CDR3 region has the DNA TGTGCCAGTAGTACAGGGGAGACTGAAGCTTTCTTT. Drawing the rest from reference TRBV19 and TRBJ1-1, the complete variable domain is DGGITQSPKYLFRKEGQNVTLSCEQNLNHDAMYWYRQDPGQGLRLIYYSQIVNDFQKGDIAEGYSVSREKKESFPLTVTSAQKNPTAFYLCASSTGETEAFFGQGTRLTVV.

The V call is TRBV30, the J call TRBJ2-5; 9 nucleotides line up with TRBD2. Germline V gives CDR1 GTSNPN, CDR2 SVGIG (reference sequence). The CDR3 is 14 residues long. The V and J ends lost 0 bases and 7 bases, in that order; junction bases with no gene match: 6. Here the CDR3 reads CAWSVRGRAGTQYF. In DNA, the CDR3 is TGTGCCTGGAGTGTACGCGGGAGGGCCGGGACCCAGTACTTC.

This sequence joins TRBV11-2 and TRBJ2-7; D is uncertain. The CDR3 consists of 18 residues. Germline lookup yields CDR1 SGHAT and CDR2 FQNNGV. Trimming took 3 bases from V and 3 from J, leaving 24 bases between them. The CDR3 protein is CASSFVDSLPELNYEQYF. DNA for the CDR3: TGTGCCAGCAGCTTCGTAGACTCACTCCCCGAACTTAACTACGAGCAGTACTTC.

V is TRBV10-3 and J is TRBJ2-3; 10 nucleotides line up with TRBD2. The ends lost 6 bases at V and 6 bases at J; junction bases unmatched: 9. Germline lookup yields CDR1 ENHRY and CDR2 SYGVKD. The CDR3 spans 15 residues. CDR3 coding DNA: TGTGCCATCAGGGCGAGCGGGGGGGGTAAGGATACGCAGTATTTT. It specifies CAIRASGGGKDTQYF.

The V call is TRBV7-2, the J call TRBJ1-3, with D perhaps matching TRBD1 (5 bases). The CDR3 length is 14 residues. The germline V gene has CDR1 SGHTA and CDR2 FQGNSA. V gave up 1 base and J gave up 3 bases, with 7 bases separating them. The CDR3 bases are TGTGCCAGCAGCTTAGTCAGGGATGGAAACACCATATATTTT. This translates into CASSLVRDGNTIYF.

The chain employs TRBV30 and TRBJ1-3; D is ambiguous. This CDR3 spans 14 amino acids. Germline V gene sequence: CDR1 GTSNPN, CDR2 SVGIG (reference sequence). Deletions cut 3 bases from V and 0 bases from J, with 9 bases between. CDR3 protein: CAWSRGVSGNTIYF. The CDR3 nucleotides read TGTGCCTGGAGCCGAGGAGTCTCTGGAAACACCATATATTTT.

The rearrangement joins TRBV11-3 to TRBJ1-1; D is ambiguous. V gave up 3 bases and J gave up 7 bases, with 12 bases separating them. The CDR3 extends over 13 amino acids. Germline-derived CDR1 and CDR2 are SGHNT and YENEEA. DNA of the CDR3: TGTGCCAGCAGCTTTTACCGGGATGGTGAAGCTTTCTTT. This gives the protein CASSFYRDGEAFF.

The CDR3 reads CASSLRVGGNTEAFF. The CDR3 DNA reads as TGCGCCAGCAGCCTCAGGGTCGGGGGGAACACTGAAGCTTTCTTT. This chain joins TRBV4-1 and TRBJ1-1, with a weak D call TRBD1 (5 bases). The length of the CDR3 is 15 residues. The V end was cut by 4 bases, the J end by 1 base, with 13 bases between. In germline, CDR1 is MGHRA, CDR2 YSYEKL.

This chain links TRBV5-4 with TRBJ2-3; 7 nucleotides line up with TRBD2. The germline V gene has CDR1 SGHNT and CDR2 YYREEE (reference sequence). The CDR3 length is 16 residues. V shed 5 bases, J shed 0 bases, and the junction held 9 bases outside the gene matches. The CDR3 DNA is TGTGCCAGCAGTCTCGGGAGGCTTCCGAGCACAGATACGCAGTATTTT. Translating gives CASSLGRLPSTDTQYF.

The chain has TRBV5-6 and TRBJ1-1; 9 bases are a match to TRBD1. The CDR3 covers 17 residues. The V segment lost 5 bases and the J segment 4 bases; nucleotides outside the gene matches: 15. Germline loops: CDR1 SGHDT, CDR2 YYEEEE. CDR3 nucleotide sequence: TGTGCCAGCAGTCTCGGACAGGGGCTAGGTGGTAGCACTGAAGCTTTCTTT. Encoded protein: CASSLGQGLGGSTEAFF. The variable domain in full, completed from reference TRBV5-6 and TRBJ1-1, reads DAGVTQSPTHLIKTRGQQVTLRCSPKSGHDTVSWYQQALGQGPQFIFQYYEEEERQRGNFPDRFSGHQFPNYSSELNVNALLLGDSALYLCASSLGQGLGGSTEAFFGQGTRLTVV.

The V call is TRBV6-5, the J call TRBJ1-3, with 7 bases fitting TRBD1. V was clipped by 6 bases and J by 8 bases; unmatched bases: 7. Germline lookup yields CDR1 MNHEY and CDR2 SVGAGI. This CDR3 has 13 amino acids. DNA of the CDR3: TGTGCCAGCAGAATGGACAGGTCGGACACCATATATTTT. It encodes CASRMDRSDTIYF.

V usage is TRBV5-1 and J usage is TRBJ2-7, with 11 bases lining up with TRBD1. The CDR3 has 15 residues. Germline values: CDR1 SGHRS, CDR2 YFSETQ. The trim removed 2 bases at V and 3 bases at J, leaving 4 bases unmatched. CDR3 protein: CASSFRGQGDYEQYF. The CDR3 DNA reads TGCGCCAGCAGCTTCCGGGGACAGGGGGACTACGAGCAGTACTTC.

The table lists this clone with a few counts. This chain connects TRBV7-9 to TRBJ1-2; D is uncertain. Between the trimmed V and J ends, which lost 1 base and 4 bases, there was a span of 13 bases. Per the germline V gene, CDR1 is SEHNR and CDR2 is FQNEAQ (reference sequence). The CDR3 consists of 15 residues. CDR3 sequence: CASSLGGESTYGYTF. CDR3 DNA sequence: TGTGCCAGCAGCTTAGGCGGGGAATCGACCTATGGCTACACCTTC.

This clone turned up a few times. In nucleotides, the CDR3 is TGTGCCAGCGGCCCCTTGGACAGGGATGTCTACGAGCAGTACTTC. It is translated as CASGPLDRDVYEQYF. The rearrangement uses TRBV5-6 and TRBJ2-7; TRBD1 matches at 8 bases. The CDR3 runs to 15 residues. Germline-derived CDR1 and CDR2 are SGHDT and YYEEEE. V gave up 7 bases and J gave up 3 bases; unmatched junction bases: 12.

The DNA of the CDR3 is TGTGCCAGCAGCTTAGATCCGACTAGCGGGGTCTCCTACGAGCAGTACTTC. It encodes CASSLDPTSGVSYEQYF. V is TRBV11-3 and J is TRBJ2-7; 11 bases are a match to TRBD2. With V trimmed by 0 bases and J by 0 bases, 4 bases remained unmatched. This CDR3 comprises 17 residues. Germline CDR1 SGHNT, CDR2 YENEEA.